The rows below give T cell receptor beta chains drawn from one sample of a study of beta chain features in type 1 diabetes. Profiled with immunoSEQ multiplex PCR; TCRdb holds only in-frame clones, not every one. The sample holds roughly 310,000 clones, approximately 10% seen once. The source material was naive CD4+ T cells from blood. The receptors originated from a woman younger than 45 in good health. The CDR3 runs from the conserved cysteine through the conserved F or W. Each record gives: CDR3 DNA, CDR3 protein, D gene, J gene, clone size, V gene. A D gene is named only where the DNA matches it firmly. Clone size is given for some rows only: seen once, a few or many times, or a class if the clone is expanded.

cdr3_nt: TGTGCCAGCAGTTACGGACTGCGGGAGCTGAACGAGCAGTACTTC
cdr3_aa: CASSYGLRELNEQYF
d_call: TRBD2
j_call: TRBJ2-7
clone_size: .
v_call: TRBV6-5

cdr3_nt: TGTGCCAGCAGCTTCGCACAGGGGGGAGAGACCCAGTACTTC
cdr3_aa: CASSFAQGGETQYF
d_call: TRBD1
j_call: TRBJ2-5
clone_size: few
v_call: TRBV11-2

cdr3_nt: TGTGCCAGTAGTATCCCTAGGGATACGCAGTATTTT
cdr3_aa: CASSIPRDTQYF
d_call: .
j_call: TRBJ2-3
clone_size: few
v_call: TRBV19

cdr3_nt: TGTGCCAGCAGTCAGTACCCCGGGACAGGGGGCCGAGAGACCCAGTACTTC
cdr3_aa: CASSQYPGTGGRETQYF
d_call: TRBD1
j_call: TRBJ2-5
clone_size: .
v_call: TRBV28

cdr3_nt: TGTGCCAGCAGTGAAAGCGAGAGCTCCTACAATGAGCAGTTCTTC
cdr3_aa: CASSESESSYNEQFF
d_call: .
j_call: TRBJ2-1
clone_size: .
v_call: TRBV6-4

cdr3_nt: TGTGCCAGCAGTTACTCTACGGGAGGGCCCTACAATGAGCAGTTCTTC
cdr3_aa: CASSYSTGGPYNEQFF
d_call: TRBD2
j_call: TRBJ2-1
clone_size: few
v_call: TRBV6-5

cdr3_nt: TGTGCCAGCAGCCGCAGGGATATCTCCGAGCAGTACTTC
cdr3_aa: CASSRRDISEQYF
d_call: .
j_call: TRBJ2-7
clone_size: few
v_call: TRBV7-2

cdr3_nt: TGTGCCAGCAGGCCAAACAGGGGGCATGGAGGAGAAGCTTTCTTT
cdr3_aa: CASRPNRGHGGEAFF
d_call: TRBD1
j_call: TRBJ1-1
clone_size: few
v_call: TRBV27

cdr3_nt: TGTGCCAGCAGTCCCCATCGGACAGGGGTAATTGTTCAGCCCCAGCATTTT
cdr3_aa: CASSPHRTGVIVQPQHF
d_call: TRBD1
j_call: TRBJ1-5
clone_size: few
v_call: TRBV27

cdr3_nt: TGTGCCAGCAACGGACTAGCGGGAGAGAATGAGCAGTTCTTC
cdr3_aa: CASNGLAGENEQFF
d_call: TRBD2
j_call: TRBJ2-1
clone_size: .
v_call: TRBV4-2

cdr3_nt: TGTGCCAGCAGTGACACCGGGACTAGCGGGAGTAGGACCTACAATGAGCAGTTCTTC
cdr3_aa: CASSDTGTSGSRTYNEQFF
d_call: TRBD2
j_call: TRBJ2-1
clone_size: .
v_call: TRBV2

cdr3_nt: TGTGCCAGCTCACAAGGGACAGATAATGAAAAACTGTTTTTT
cdr3_aa: CASSQGTDNEKLFF
d_call: TRBD1
j_call: TRBJ1-4
clone_size: .
v_call: TRBV18

cdr3_nt: TGCGCCAGCAGCCAGTCCGGGACAGGGATTGAAAAACTGTTTTTT
cdr3_aa: CASSQSGTGIEKLFF
d_call: TRBD1
j_call: TRBJ1-4
clone_size: few
v_call: TRBV4-3

cdr3_nt: TGTGCCAGCAGTTCGGTCTCTGGGGCCAACGTCCTGACTTTC
cdr3_aa: CASSSVSGANVLTF
d_call: .
j_call: TRBJ2-6
clone_size: .
v_call: TRBV11-2

cdr3_nt: TGTGCCAGCAGTTCGATTAGCGGGAGATTCAAAAACATTCAGTACTTC
cdr3_aa: CASSSISGRFKNIQYF
d_call: TRBD2
j_call: TRBJ2-4
clone_size: .
v_call: TRBV6-5

cdr3_nt: TGTGCCAGCAGCTTTTTAAGTGCGGGACTAGCGGTTCATGAGCAGTTCTTC
cdr3_aa: CASSFLSAGLAVHEQFF
d_call: TRBD2
j_call: TRBJ2-1
clone_size: .
v_call: TRBV5-6

cdr3_nt: TGTGCCAGCAGCTTGCAGGGGGAGGTCGAGCAGTACTTC
cdr3_aa: CASSLQGEVEQYF
d_call: .
j_call: TRBJ2-7
clone_size: few
v_call: TRBV11-3

cdr3_nt: TGTGCCAGCAGCCAGGGACAGGGGGCAAATGGCTACACCTTC
cdr3_aa: CASSQGQGANGYTF
d_call: TRBD1
j_call: TRBJ1-2
clone_size: .
v_call: TRBV4-2

cdr3_nt: TGTGCCAGCACCGTCCCCCAGGGGGCTGGCTATGGCTACACCTTC
cdr3_aa: CASTVPQGAGYGYTF
d_call: TRBD1
j_call: TRBJ1-2
clone_size: few
v_call: TRBV28

cdr3_nt: TGTGCCAGCAGCTCAGGGGGAGAGGAGACCCAGTACTTC
cdr3_aa: CASSSGGEETQYF
d_call: TRBD1
j_call: TRBJ2-5
clone_size: .
v_call: TRBV7-9

cdr3_nt: TGCGCCAGCAGCCGGGGGCTTGGAAACACCATATATTTT
cdr3_aa: CASSRGLGNTIYF
d_call: .
j_call: TRBJ1-3
clone_size: few
v_call: TRBV4-3

cdr3_nt: TGTGCCAGCAGCCCCCCGCCCTGGACTAGCCCAGATACGCAGTATTTT
cdr3_aa: CASSPPPWTSPDTQYF
d_call: TRBD2
j_call: TRBJ2-3
clone_size: few
v_call: TRBV28

cdr3_nt: TGTGCCAGCAGCGCCATTAGCTCCAAGGAGACCCAGTACTTC
cdr3_aa: CASSAISSKETQYF
d_call: .
j_call: TRBJ2-5
clone_size: few
v_call: TRBV7-9

cdr3_nt: TGCGCCAGCACCCTGACTGGAGGGACAGCCAAAAACATTCAGTACTTC
cdr3_aa: CASTLTGGTAKNIQYF
d_call: .
j_call: TRBJ2-4
clone_size: few
v_call: TRBV5-1

cdr3_nt: TGTGCCAGCAACCCTTCAGCGGGGTATAGCAATCAGCCCCAGCATTTT
cdr3_aa: CASNPSAGYSNQPQHF
d_call: .
j_call: TRBJ1-5
clone_size: .
v_call: TRBV28

cdr3_nt: TGTGCCAGCAGTTATATTGACAGGTTCGCCTACGAGCAGTACTTC
cdr3_aa: CASSYIDRFAYEQYF
d_call: .
j_call: TRBJ2-7
clone_size: few
v_call: TRBV6-5

cdr3_nt: TGTGCCAGCAGCAGGACTAGCGGAGGGGCCTACAATGAGCAGTTCTTC
cdr3_aa: CASSRTSGGAYNEQFF
d_call: TRBD2
j_call: TRBJ2-1
clone_size: .
v_call: TRBV11-3

cdr3_nt: TGTGCCAGCTCACCGAAGGACAGGGACCGGGAAGCTTTCTTT
cdr3_aa: CASSPKDRDREAFF
d_call: TRBD1
j_call: TRBJ1-1
clone_size: few
v_call: TRBV18

cdr3_nt: TGCGCCAGCAGCTTAGGGGCGGAAAGTGACAATGAGCAGTTCTTC
cdr3_aa: CASSLGAESDNEQFF
d_call: .
j_call: TRBJ2-1
clone_size: .
v_call: TRBV5-1

cdr3_nt: TGTGCCATCAGACCCGAGGCAGGGCGGGAGACCCAGTACTTC
cdr3_aa: CAIRPEAGRETQYF
d_call: .
j_call: TRBJ2-5
clone_size: .
v_call: TRBV10-3

cdr3_nt: TGTGCCAGCATCTATAGCGGGAATCGGTACAATGAGCAGTTCTTC
cdr3_aa: CASIYSGNRYNEQFF
d_call: TRBD2
j_call: TRBJ2-1
clone_size: few
v_call: TRBV28

cdr3_nt: TGTGCCAGCAGCTTACGACTAGCGGGAGTTTGGGATCATGAGCAGTTCTTC
cdr3_aa: CASSLRLAGVWDHEQFF
d_call: TRBD2
j_call: TRBJ2-1
clone_size: .
v_call: TRBV7-2

cdr3_nt: TGTGCCTCCGCGGGTACTGAAGCTTTCTTT
cdr3_aa: CASAGTEAFF
d_call: .
j_call: TRBJ1-1
clone_size: few
v_call: TRBV28

cdr3_nt: TGTGCCAGCAGCTTAAGCCGGACCCTGACAGGGGCTTACAATGAGCAGTTCTTC
cdr3_aa: CASSLSRTLTGAYNEQFF
d_call: TRBD1
j_call: TRBJ2-1
clone_size: few
v_call: TRBV7-6

cdr3_nt: TGTGCCAGCAGCACCTCAGCCAGCCAGGGTCGTGGGGCCAACGTCCTGACTTTC
cdr3_aa: CASSTSASQGRGANVLTF
d_call: .
j_call: TRBJ2-6
clone_size: once
v_call: TRBV2

cdr3_nt: TGTGCCAGTAGTGCGCCGGGACAGGGGTCCGGCTACGAGCAGTACTTC
cdr3_aa: CASSAPGQGSGYEQYF
d_call: TRBD1
j_call: TRBJ2-7
clone_size: few
v_call: TRBV19

cdr3_nt: TGTGCCAGCAGGGGACAGGTGAACTCCTACGAGCAGTACTTC
cdr3_aa: CASRGQVNSYEQYF
d_call: TRBD1
j_call: TRBJ2-7
clone_size: .
v_call: TRBV28

cdr3_nt: TGCGCCAGCAGCTTGCGAGACAGTTCGTCCTACGAGCAGTACTTC
cdr3_aa: CASSLRDSSSYEQYF
d_call: .
j_call: TRBJ2-7
clone_size: .
v_call: TRBV5-1

cdr3_nt: TGTGCCAGCAGCTCCACAGGGATGGGTCCAGGCGGGTACAATGAGCAGTTCTTC
cdr3_aa: CASSSTGMGPGGYNEQFF
d_call: .
j_call: TRBJ2-1
clone_size: few
v_call: TRBV7-9

cdr3_nt: TGTGCCAGCTCACCCCGGTCTGCAACTAATGAAAAACTGTTTTTT
cdr3_aa: CASSPRSATNEKLFF
d_call: .
j_call: TRBJ1-4
clone_size: .
v_call: TRBV18

cdr3_nt: TGTGCCTGGAGTGTCGGCTCCCCTACTAGCGGGGGGGAGCAGTACTTC
cdr3_aa: CAWSVGSPTSGGEQYF
d_call: TRBD2
j_call: TRBJ2-7
clone_size: few
v_call: TRBV30

cdr3_nt: TGTGCCAGCAGCCCCGGACTAGCGGGAGTTATACATGAGCAGTTCTTC
cdr3_aa: CASSPGLAGVIHEQFF
d_call: TRBD2
j_call: TRBJ2-1
clone_size: .
v_call: TRBV9

cdr3_nt: TGTGCCAGCAGCTTAAAACCCGGGTCCTACAATGAGCAGTTCTTC
cdr3_aa: CASSLKPGSYNEQFF
d_call: .
j_call: TRBJ2-1
clone_size: .
v_call: TRBV7-2

cdr3_nt: TGCGCCAGCAGCCGGGGACTAGCGGACTACAATGAGCAGTTCTTC
cdr3_aa: CASSRGLADYNEQFF
d_call: TRBD2
j_call: TRBJ2-1
clone_size: few
v_call: TRBV4-1

cdr3_nt: TGCGCCAATCCTGGGAGGGGATATCGTCAGCCCCAGCATTTT
cdr3_aa: CANPGRGYRQPQHF
d_call: .
j_call: TRBJ1-5
clone_size: few
v_call: TRBV23-1

cdr3_nt: TGTGCCAGCAGCTTAGTCGGGAGCACAGATACGCAGTATTTT
cdr3_aa: CASSLVGSTDTQYF
d_call: .
j_call: TRBJ2-3
clone_size: few
v_call: TRBV7-9

cdr3_nt: TGTGCCAGCAGCCCAATAGCGGGAGCAGATACGCAGTATTTT
cdr3_aa: CASSPIAGADTQYF
d_call: TRBD2
j_call: TRBJ2-3
clone_size: few
v_call: TRBV7-3

cdr3_nt: TGTGCCAGCAGCGTAGCTAGTGTAGCGGGCGAGCAGTACTTC
cdr3_aa: CASSVASVAGEQYF
d_call: TRBD2
j_call: TRBJ2-7
clone_size: few
v_call: TRBV9

cdr3_nt: TGTGCCAGCAGCTTGGCACCGGGACAGGTGGATCAGCCCCAGCATTTT
cdr3_aa: CASSLAPGQVDQPQHF
d_call: TRBD1
j_call: TRBJ1-5
clone_size: few
v_call: TRBV5-5

cdr3_nt: TGCGCCAGCAGCCTATCCGGGGACAGAACTAACAATGAGCAGTTCTTC
cdr3_aa: CASSLSGDRTNNEQFF
d_call: TRBD1
j_call: TRBJ2-1
clone_size: .
v_call: TRBV5-1